This entry lists 3 T cell receptor beta chains sequenced from one sample in a study of T cell responses to AZD1222 COVID-19 vaccine. Generated by immunoSEQ multiplex PCR, the TCRdb table keeps only in-frame clones and is missing some. This sample yields 35,000 to 55,000 clones, of which 75% to 85% are seen a single time; about 51% belongs to the top ten. Sequencing was performed on peripheral blood, taken on day 0 of AZD1222 vaccination. These receptors originate from an adult in good health.

The J gene is TRBJ2-2, the V gene TRBV12-3 or TRBV12-4; D is unclear. V lost 6 bases, J lost 7 bases, and 12 bases lay in between. The CDR3 has 13 residues. The CDR3 is CASRPLWVGELFF. In nucleotides, the CDR3 is TGTGCCAGCAGACCCCTTTGGGTCGGGGAGCTGTTTTTT.

The chain uses TRBV3-1 (or the pseudogene TRBV3-2) and TRBJ2-3; 8 nucleotides match TRBD2. The V gene's germline CDR1 is LGHDT and CDR2 YNNKEL (reference sequence). Trimming cost V 4 bases and J 0 bases; bases outside gene matches: 9. The CDR3 has 17 amino acids. The CDR3 nucleotides are TGTGCCAGCAGCCCATTCACTAGCGGCGCTAGCACAGATACGCAGTATTTT. This sequence encodes CASSPFTSGASTDTQYF.

The rearrangement joins TRBV24-1 to TRBJ1-5; D gene unclear. CDR1 KGHDR and CDR2 SFDVKD come from the germline V gene. This CDR3 region has 13 residues. V shed 3 bases and J shed 5 bases, with 7 bases lying between them. The CDR3 sequence: CATSDRRYQPQHF. Written as DNA, the CDR3 is TGTGCCACCAGTGATAGGAGGTATCAGCCCCAGCATTTT.